This record concerns one T cell receptor (beta chain) sequence. Germline lookup yields CDR1 MNHEY and CDR2 SMNVEV (reference sequence). The CDR3 spans 17 residues. V lost 6 bases to trimming and J lost 0 bases; unmatched junction nucleotides: 11. As originally analysed: Amplification from reference gene primers served as the basis for estimated nucleated cell counts. Here immunoSEQ multiplex PCR was the method, and the copy in TCRdb shows in-frame clones only, minus some. The DNA gave D and trimming, while V, J and clone size come from that table. The repertoire holds approximately 20,000 clones, with about 88% as singletons. The data originate from a study of blood T cell repertoires in COVID-19.

V is TRBV27 and J is TRBJ1-1; 9 positions match TRBD1. The TCR was taken from a human donor in a cohort sampled during active COVID-19. Material for sequencing was peripheral blood. CDR3 DNA: TGTGCCAGCAGCCCTCGGGACAGGGCCCTGATGAACACTGAAGCTTTCTTT. The encoded protein is CASSPRDRALMNTEAFF.